These 10 T cell receptor beta chains came from one sample sequenced in a study of blood T cell repertoires in COVID-19 (dated by TCRdb to 2020 to 2021). Libraries came from the immunoSEQ multiplex PCR assay. TCRdb provides this immuneACCESS table in a form limited to in-frame rearrangements. Some clones are lacking; in checked studies, under half of them reflect an unresolved V gene, and why the rest are absent is not known. This sample has hundreds of thousands of clones in its table, and nearly 90% of those were observed once. More than 0.85% of the sample goes to the ten largest clones. Source material: peripheral blood. The receptors were gathered from a woman in her thirties or forties with COVID-19, enrolled during active disease.

V and J are TRBV6-2 or TRBV6-3 and TRBJ1-1; 8 positions match TRBD1. The CDR3 length is 14 residues. Losses at the gene ends were 2 bases for V and 1 base for J; bases not matched to a gene: 0. Germline V gene sequence: CDR1 MNHEY, CDR2 SVGEGT. The CDR3 DNA reads TGTGCCAGCAGTTACGGACAGGGGAACACTGAAGCTTTCTTT. It encodes CASSYGQGNTEAFF.

The V and J genes are TRBV6-1 and TRBJ1-1; perhaps TRBD1 as D (6 bases). CDR1 and CDR2 (germline): MNHNS, SASEGT. CDR3 length: 14 amino acids. Trimming removed 1 base at V and 4 bases at J, with 10 bases between. This CDR3 is CASSEVPGVTEAFF. For the CDR3, the DNA is TGTGCCAGCAGTGAAGTACCAGGGGTCACTGAAGCTTTCTTT.

V is TRBV7-9 and J is TRBJ1-5; a possible D gene is TRBD1 (6 bases). V lost 4 bases and J 6 bases, leaving 19 bases between the germline ends. The CDR3 loop spans 16 amino acids. The V gene's germline CDR1 is SEHNR and CDR2 FQNEAQ (reference sequence). The chain's CDR3 is CASSSSPAGASQPQHF. The CDR3 DNA follows: TGTGCCAGCAGCTCTTCGCCAGCAGGGGCAAGTCAGCCCCAGCATTTT.

V and J are TRBV6-2 or TRBV6-3 and TRBJ1-1; 8 bases agree with TRBD1. The CDR3 contains 14 residues. Germline CDR1 MNHEY, CDR2 SVGEGT. J lost 11 bases, V lost 4 bases, and 12 bases had no gene match. CDR3 protein: CASSSTGGSTSAFF. The DNA for the CDR3 is TGTGCCAGCAGTTCTACAGGGGGGTCTACTTCTGCTTTCTTT.

The chain carries TRBV27 and TRBJ2-2; possible D gene TRBD1, 6 bases. CDR3 size: 16 residues. V gave up 6 bases and J gave up 4 bases, with 18 bases separating them. Germline assignment: CDR1 MNHEY and CDR2 SMNVEV (reference sequence). In DNA form, the CDR3 reads TGTGCCAGCAGGGGTCAGGGGAGAGTTTTCACCGGGGAGCTGTTTTTT. It is translated as CASRGQGRVFTGELFF.

J is TRBJ2-7 and V is TRBV7-9; the match to TRBD2 covers 9 bases. V was clipped by 5 bases and J by 5 bases; unmatched bases: 13. This CDR3 is built from 16 residues. Germline values: CDR1 SEHNR, CDR2 FQNEAQ (reference sequence). CDR3 coding DNA: TGTGCCAGCAGCCGGACGGTGATAGCGGGAGAGGACGAGCAGTACTTC. Its translation is CASSRTVIAGEDEQYF.

This chain links TRBV5-4 with TRBJ2-5; 10 nucleotides agree with TRBD2. The CDR3 length is 16 residues. Trimming took 0 bases from V and 2 from J; bases not matched to a gene: 4. The V gene's germline CDR1 is SGHNT and CDR2 YYREEE (reference sequence). The CDR3 DNA is TGTGCCAGCAGCTTGGGGCTAGCGGGAGAACAAGAGACCCAGTACTTC. This encodes CASSLGLAGEQETQYF. Complete variable domain (other parts from reference TRBV5-4 and TRBJ2-5): ETGVTQSPTHLIKTRGQQVTLRCSSQSGHNTVSWYQQALGQGPQFIFQYYREEENGRGNFPPRFSGLQFPNYSSELNVNALELDDSALYLCASSLGLAGEQETQYFGPGTRLLVL.

The chain has TRBV7-2 and TRBJ2-7, with 13 bases that match TRBD2. Germline V lookup: CDR1 SGHTA, CDR2 FQGNSA. This CDR3 contains 14 residues. V was clipped by 5 bases and J by 4 bases; unmatched bases: 2. The CDR3 sequence is CASSRTSGSYEQYF. In DNA form, the CDR3 reads TGTGCCAGCAGCCGGACTAGCGGGAGTTACGAGCAGTACTTC.

The genes are TRBV25-1 and TRBJ1-2; D ambiguous. V was pared by 2 bases and J by 3 bases, with 13 bases between. The CDR3 has 15 residues. Germline CDR1 and CDR2: MGHDK and SYGVNS. The CDR3 bases are TGTGCCAGCAGTGAACTAACCTCCGGGGACTATGGCTACACCTTC. Protein: CASSELTSGDYGYTF.

The rearrangement links TRBV7-9 to TRBJ2-3; D is possibly TRBD2 (5 bases). The V and J ends lost 1 base and 3 bases respectively, with 11 bases between them. The germline V gene has CDR1 SEHNR and CDR2 FQNEAQ (reference sequence). CDR3 length: 15 amino acids. CDR3 coding DNA: TGTGCCAGCAGCTTAGTCGTGGGCGGGACAGATACGCAGTATTTT. The encoded protein is CASSLVVGGTDTQYF.